The source of this TCR beta chain is a study of T cell repertoires in cytomegalovirus infection. Each CDR3 protein gets one entry after TCRdb re-called the reads with MiXCR. The sample records roughly 320,000 distinct CDR3 sequences, around a tenth being singletons. J was trimmed by 8 bases and V by 4 bases; bases with no gene match: 8. The CDR3 has 15 amino acids. Germline V lookup: CDR1 ENHRY, CDR2 SYGVKD. The chain couples TRBV10-3 to TRBJ1-6; 7 bases match TRBD1. The origin of this receptor is a human donor in good health (CMV status not recorded). Some clones in this sample may be carry-over from other donors' samples. The sequencing input was PBMCs. The CDR3, as DNA: TGTGCCATCAGTGGACAGGGAGGTAGTGATTCACCCCTCCACTTT. This gives the protein CAISGQGGSDSPLHF.